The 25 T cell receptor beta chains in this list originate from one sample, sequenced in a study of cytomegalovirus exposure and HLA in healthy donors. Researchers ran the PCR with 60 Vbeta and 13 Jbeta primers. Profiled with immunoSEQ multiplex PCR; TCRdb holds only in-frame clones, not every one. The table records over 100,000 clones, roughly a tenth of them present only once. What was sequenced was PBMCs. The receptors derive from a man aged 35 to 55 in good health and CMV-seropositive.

The chain's CDR3 is CAISEGLAVLYNEQFF. In nucleotides, the CDR3 is TGTGCCATCAGTGAGGGACTAGCGGTGCTTTACAATGAGCAGTTCTTC. The chain uses TRBV10-3 and TRBJ2-1; 10 bases are shared with TRBD2. The CDR3 covers 16 residues. CDR1 ENHRY and CDR2 SYGVKD come from the germline V gene. Trimming cost V 2 bases and J 4 bases; bases outside gene matches: 5.

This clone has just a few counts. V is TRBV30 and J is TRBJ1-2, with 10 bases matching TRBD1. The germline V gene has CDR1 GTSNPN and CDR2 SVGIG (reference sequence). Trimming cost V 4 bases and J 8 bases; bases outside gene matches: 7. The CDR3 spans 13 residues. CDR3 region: CAWTRDRGRGYTF. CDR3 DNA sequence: TGTGCCTGGACCCGGGACAGGGGTAGAGGCTACACCTTC.

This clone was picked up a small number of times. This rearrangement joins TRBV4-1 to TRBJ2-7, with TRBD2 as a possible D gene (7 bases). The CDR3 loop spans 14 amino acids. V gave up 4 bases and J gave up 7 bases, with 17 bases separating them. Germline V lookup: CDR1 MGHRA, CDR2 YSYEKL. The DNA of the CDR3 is TGCGCCAGCAGCCCCGGAGGGGGAGCGGGAGAGCAGTACTTC. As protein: CASSPGGGAGEQYF.

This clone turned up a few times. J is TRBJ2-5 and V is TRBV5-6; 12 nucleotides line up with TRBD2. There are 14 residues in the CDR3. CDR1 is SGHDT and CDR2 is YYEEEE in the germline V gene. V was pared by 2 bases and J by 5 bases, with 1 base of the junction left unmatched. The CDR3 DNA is TGTGCCAGCAGCTTCGGGACTAGCGGGGAGACCCAGTACTTC. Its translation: CASSFGTSGETQYF.

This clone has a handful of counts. The CDR3 sequence: CASSLGRGLATYNEQFF. The CDR3 DNA sequence: TGTGCCAGCAGCTTGGGAAGGGGACTAGCGACCTACAATGAGCAGTTCTTC. The chain couples TRBV7-9 to TRBJ2-1; 10 bases agree with TRBD2. The CDR3 totals 17 residues. V lost 3 bases and J lost 2; bases outside the gene matches: 7. Germline values: CDR1 SEHNR, CDR2 FQNEAQ (reference sequence).

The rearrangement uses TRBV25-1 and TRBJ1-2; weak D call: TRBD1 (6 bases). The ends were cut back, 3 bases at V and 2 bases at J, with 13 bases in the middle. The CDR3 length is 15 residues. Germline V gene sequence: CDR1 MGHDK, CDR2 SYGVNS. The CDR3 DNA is TGTGCCAGCAGTGACCAAACAGGGACGAACTATGGCTACACCTTC. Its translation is CASSDQTGTNYGYTF.

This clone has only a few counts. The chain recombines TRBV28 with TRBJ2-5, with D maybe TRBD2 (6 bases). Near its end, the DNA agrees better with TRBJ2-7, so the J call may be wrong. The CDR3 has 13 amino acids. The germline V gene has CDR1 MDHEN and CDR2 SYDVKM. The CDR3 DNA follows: TGTGCCAGCAGTTTCGGGACTGGCTACGAGCAGTACTTC. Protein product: CASSFGTGYEQYF.

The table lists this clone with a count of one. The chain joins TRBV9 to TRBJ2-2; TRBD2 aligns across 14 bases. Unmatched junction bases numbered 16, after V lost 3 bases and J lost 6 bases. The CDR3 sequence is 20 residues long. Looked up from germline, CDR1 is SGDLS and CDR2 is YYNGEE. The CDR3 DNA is TGTGCCAGCAGCGACCCCGGGACTAGCGGGAGTTTAAGGGGTGCCGGGGAGCTGTTTTTT. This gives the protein CASSDPGTSGSLRGAGELFF.

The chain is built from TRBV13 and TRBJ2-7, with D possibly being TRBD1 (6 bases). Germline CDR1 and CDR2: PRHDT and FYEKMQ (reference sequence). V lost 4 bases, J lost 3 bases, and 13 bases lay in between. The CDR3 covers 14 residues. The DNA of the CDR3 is TGTGCCAGCAGCTCGCCGGGACACCTCTACGAGCAGTACTTC. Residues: CASSSPGHLYEQYF. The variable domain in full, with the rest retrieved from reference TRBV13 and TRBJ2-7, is AAGVIQSPRHLIKEKRETATLKCYPIPRHDTVYWYQQGPGQDPQFLISFYEKMQSDKGSIPDRFSAQQFSDYHSELNMSSLELGDSALYFCASSSPGHLYEQYFGPGTRLTVT.

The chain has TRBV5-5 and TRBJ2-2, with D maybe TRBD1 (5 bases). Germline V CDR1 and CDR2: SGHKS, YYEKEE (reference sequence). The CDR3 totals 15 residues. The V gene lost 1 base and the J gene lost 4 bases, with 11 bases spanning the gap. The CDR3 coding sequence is TGTGCCAGCAGCTTGTACAGGATGGGCACCGGGGAGCTGTTTTTT. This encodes CASSLYRMGTGELFF. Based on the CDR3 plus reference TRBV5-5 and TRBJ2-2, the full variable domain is DAGVTQSPTHLIKTRGQQVTLRCSPISGHKSVSWYQQVLGQGPQFIFQYYEKEERGRGNFPDRFSARQFPNYSSELNVNALLLGDSALYLCASSLYRMGTGELFFGEGSRLTVL.

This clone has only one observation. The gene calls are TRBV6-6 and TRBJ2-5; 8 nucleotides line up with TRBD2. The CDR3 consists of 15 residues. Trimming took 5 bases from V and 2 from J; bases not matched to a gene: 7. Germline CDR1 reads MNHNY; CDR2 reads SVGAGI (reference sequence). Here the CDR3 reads CASSIRSGSQETQYF. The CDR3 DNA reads TGTGCCAGCAGTATAAGAAGCGGGAGTCAAGAGACCCAGTACTTC.

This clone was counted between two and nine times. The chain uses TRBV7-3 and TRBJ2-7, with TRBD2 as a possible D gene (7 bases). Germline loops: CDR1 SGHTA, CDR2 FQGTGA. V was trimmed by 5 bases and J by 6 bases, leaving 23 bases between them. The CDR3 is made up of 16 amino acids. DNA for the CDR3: TGTGCCAGCAGCCCCACTAGGGGGAGGGCCGGGGGCGAGCAGTACTTC. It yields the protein CASSPTRGRAGGEQYF.

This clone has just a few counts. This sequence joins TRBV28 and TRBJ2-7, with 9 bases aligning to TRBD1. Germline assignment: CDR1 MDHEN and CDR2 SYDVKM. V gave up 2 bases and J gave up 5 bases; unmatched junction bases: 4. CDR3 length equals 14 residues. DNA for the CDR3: TGTGCCAGCAGTTTAACCGGGACAGGGCACGAGCAGTACTTC. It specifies CASSLTGTGHEQYF.

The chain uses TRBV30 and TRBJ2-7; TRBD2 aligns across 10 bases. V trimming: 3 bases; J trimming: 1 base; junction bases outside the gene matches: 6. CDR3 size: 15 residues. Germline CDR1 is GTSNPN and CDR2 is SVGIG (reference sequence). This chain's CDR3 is CAWREPGLASYEQYF. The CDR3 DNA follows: TGTGCCTGGAGAGAACCGGGACTAGCGTCCTACGAGCAGTACTTC.

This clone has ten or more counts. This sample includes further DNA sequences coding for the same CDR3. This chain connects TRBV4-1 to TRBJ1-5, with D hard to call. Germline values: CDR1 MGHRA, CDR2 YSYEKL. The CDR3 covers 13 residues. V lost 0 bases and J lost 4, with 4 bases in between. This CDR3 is CASSQDINQPQHF. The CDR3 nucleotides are TGCGCCAGCAGCCAAGATATAAATCAGCCCCAGCATTTT.

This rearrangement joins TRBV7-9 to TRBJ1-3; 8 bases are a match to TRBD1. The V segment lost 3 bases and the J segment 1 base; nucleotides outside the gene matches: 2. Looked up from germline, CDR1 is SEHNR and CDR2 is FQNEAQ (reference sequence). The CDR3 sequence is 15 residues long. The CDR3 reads CASSLGQVSGNTIYF. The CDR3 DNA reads TGTGCCAGCAGCTTGGGACAGGTATCTGGAAACACCATATATTTT.

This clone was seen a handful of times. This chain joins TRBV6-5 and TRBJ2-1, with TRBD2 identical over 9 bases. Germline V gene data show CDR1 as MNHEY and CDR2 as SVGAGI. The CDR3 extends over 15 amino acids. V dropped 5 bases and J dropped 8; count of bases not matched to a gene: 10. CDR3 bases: TGTGCCAGCAGTGCCGGGACTAGCTATACCCATGAGCAGTTCTTC. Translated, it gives CASSAGTSYTHEQFF.

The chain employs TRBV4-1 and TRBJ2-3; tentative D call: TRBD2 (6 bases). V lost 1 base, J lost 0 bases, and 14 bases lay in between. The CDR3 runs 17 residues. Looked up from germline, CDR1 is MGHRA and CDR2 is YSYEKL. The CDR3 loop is CASSQGVGGSSTDTQYF. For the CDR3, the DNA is TGCGCCAGCAGCCAAGGGGTGGGGGGATCTAGCACAGATACGCAGTATTTT.

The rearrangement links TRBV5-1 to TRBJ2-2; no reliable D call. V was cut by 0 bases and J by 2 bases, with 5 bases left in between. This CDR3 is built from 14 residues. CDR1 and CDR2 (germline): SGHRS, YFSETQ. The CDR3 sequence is CASSLGHNTGELFF. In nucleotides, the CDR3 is TGCGCCAGCAGCTTGGGACACAACACCGGGGAGCTGTTTTTT.

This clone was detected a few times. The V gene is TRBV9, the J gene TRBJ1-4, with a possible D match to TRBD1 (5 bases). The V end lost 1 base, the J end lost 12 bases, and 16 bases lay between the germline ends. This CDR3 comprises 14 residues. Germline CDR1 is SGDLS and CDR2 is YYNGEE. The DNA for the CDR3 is TGTGCCAGCAGCGTATCGGCAGGGCTAGGGGAACTGTTTTTT. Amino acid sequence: CASSVSAGLGELFF.

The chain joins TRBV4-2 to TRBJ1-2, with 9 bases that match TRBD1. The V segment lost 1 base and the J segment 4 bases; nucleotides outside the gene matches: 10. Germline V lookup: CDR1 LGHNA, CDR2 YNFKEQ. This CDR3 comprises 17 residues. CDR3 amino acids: CASSQARDRGSIYGYTF. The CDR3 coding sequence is TGTGCCAGCAGCCAAGCCCGCGACAGGGGGTCAATCTATGGCTACACCTTC.

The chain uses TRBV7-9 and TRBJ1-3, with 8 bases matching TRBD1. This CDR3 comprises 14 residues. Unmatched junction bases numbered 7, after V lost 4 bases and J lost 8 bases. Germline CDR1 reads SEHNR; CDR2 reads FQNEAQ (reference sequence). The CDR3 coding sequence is TGTGCCAGCAGCTCGGGACAGGAGGCGCACACCATATATTTT. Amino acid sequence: CASSSGQEAHTIYF.

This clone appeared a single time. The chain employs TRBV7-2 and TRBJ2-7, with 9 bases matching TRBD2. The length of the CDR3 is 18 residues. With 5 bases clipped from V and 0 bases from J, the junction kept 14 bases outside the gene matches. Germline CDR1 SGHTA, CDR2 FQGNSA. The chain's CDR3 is CASSPGGSGSPVSYEQYF. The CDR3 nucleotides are TGTGCCAGCAGCCCAGGTGGTAGCGGGAGCCCAGTCTCCTACGAGCAGTACTTC.

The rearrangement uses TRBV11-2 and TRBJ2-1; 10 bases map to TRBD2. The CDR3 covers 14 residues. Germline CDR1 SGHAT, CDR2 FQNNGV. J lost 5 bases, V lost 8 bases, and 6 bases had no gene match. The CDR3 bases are TGTGCCAGCGTGCCGGGACTAGCGAACAATGAGCAGTTCTTC. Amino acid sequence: CASVPGLANNEQFF. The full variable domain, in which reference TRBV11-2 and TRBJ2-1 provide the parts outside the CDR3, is EAGVAQSPRYKIIEKRQSVAFWCNPISGHATLYWYQQILGQGPKLLIQFQNNGVVDDSQLPKDRFSAERLKGVDSTLKIQPAKLEDSAVYLCASVPGLANNEQFFGPGTRLTVL.

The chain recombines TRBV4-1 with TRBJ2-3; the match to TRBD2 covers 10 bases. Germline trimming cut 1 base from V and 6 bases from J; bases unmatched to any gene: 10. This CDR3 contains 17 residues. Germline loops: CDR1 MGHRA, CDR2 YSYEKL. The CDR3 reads CASSQGRASGSYDTQYF. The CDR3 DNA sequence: TGCGCCAGCAGCCAAGGTAGGGCTAGCGGGAGTTACGATACGCAGTATTTT.